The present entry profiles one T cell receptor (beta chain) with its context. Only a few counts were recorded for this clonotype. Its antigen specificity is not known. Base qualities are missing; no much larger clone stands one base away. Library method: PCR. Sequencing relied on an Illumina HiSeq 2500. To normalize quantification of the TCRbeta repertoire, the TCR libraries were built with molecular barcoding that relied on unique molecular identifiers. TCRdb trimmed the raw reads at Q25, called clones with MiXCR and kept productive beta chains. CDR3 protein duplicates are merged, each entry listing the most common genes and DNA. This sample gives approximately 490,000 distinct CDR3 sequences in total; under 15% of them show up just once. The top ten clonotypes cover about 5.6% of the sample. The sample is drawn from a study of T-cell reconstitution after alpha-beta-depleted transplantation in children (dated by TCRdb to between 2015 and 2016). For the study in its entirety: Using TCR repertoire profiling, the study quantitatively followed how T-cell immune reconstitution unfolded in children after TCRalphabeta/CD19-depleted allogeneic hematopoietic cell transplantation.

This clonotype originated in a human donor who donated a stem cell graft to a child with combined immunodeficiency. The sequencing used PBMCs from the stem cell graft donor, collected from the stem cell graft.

The base sequence is TGTGCCAGCAGTAAAACAGGTGTTATCCTTGAAGCTTTCTTT. It codes for CASSKTGVILEAFF. The chain is made from TRBV28 and TRBJ1-1; D gene: possibly TRBD1, on 5 matching bases. From the cysteine through the phenylalanine, the CDR3 covers 14 amino acids. The entry retains the CDR3 DNA only, 42 bases that are in frame from base 1. The germline V gene encodes CDR1 MDHEN and CDR2 SYDVKM. V lost 5 bases and J lost 7 bases; the stretch between them is 17 bases long.